This T cell receptor (beta chain) was identified in a study of long-term antiretroviral therapy in people with HIV. At the level of the study: The oldest specimens predate the 2015 immediate-ART recommendation by about a decade.

The assay, immunoSEQ v3.0, was run at survey level. The method was immunoSEQ multiplex PCR; TCRdb's version includes in-frame clones alone and lacks a portion of them. Found here are 17,000 or so clones, about 95% of them singletons; the top ten hold 1.1% to 1.5%. The CDR3 length is 15 residues. Trimming at V came to 6 bases and at J to 4 bases, leaving 9 bases not matched to a gene. Germline V gene data show CDR1 as MNHNS and CDR2 as SASEGT. V is TRBV6-1 and J is TRBJ1-5; TRBD1 matches 7 bases. The sequence came from a man younger than 45 with HIV. The input for sequencing was unsorted PBMCs, taken less than 13 years after starting antiretroviral therapy. The CDR3 region is CASSQKRTGNQPQHF. The CDR3 coding sequence is TGTGCCAGCAGCCAGAAACGGACAGGTAATCAGCCCCAGCATTTT.